This T cell receptor beta chain emerged from a study of blood T cells in healthy people across ages. Then a second PCR, running roughly 7 to 11 cycles, was carried out with a sample-barcoded 5' primer and a J-beta primer mix. Using its own MiXCR run on the 5' RACE reads, TCRdb lists one record per CDR3 protein. The sample holds roughly 700,000 distinct CDR3 sequences, around 45% seen once. Per the germline V gene, CDR1 is SGDLS and CDR2 is YYNGEE. V gave up 3 bases and J gave up 0 bases, with 10 bases separating them. This CDR3 comprises 15 residues. The receptor's source is a woman aged 55 to 70 in good health. V is TRBV9 and J is TRBJ2-1; possibly TRBD1 or TRBD2 for D (5 bases each). Sequences were obtained from blood. CDR3 in amino acids: CASSEGPNSYNEQFF. In nucleotides, the CDR3 is TGTGCCAGCAGCGAGGGACCCAACTCCTACAATGAGCAGTTCTTC.